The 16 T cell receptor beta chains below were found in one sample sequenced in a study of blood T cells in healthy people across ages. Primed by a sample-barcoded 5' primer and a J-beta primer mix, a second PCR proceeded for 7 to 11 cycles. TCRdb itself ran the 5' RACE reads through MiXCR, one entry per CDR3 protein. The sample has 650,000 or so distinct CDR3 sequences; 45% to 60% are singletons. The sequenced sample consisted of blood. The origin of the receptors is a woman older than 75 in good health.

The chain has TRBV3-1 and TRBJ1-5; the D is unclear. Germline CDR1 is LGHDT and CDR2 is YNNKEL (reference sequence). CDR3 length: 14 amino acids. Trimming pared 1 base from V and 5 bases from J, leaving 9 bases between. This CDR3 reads CASSQGEAHQPQHF. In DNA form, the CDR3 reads TGTGCCAGCAGCCAAGGAGAGGCACATCAGCCCCAGCATTTT.

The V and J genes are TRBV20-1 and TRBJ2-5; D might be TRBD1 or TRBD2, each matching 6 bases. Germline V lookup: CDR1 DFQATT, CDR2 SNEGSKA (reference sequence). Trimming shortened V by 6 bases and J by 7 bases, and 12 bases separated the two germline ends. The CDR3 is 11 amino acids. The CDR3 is CSAKGGATQYF. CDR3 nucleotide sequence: TGCAGTGCGAAGGGGGGAGCGACCCAGTACTTC.

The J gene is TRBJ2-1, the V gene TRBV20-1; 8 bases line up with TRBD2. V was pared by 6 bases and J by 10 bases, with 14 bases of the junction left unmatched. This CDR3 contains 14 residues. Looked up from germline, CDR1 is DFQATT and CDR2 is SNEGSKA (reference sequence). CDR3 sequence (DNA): TGCAGTGCCCCAAAGGCGGGAGGACTTTACGAGCAGTTCTTC. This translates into CSAPKAGGLYEQFF.

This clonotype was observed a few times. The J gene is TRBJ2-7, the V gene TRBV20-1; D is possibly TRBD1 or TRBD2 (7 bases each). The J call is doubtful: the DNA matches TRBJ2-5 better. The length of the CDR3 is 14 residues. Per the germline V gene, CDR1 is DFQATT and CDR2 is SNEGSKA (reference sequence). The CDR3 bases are TGCAGTGTCAATGCAGGGGGGGGGGCGAAGACCCAGTACTTC. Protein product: CSVNAGGGAKTQYF.

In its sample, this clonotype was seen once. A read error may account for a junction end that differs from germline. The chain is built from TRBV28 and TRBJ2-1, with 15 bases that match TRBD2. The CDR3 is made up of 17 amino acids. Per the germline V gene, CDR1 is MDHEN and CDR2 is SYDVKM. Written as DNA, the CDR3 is TGTGCCAGCATTCCCGGGACTAGCGGGAGGCGCTACAATGAGCAGTTATTC. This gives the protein CASIPGTSGRRYNEQLF.

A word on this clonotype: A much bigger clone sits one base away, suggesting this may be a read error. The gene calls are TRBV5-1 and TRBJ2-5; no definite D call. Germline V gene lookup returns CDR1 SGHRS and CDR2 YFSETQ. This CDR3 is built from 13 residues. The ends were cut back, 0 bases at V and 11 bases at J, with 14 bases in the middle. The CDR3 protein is CASSLGIRNEQYF. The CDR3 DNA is TGCGCCAGCAGCTTGGGGATCCGCAATGAGCAGTACTTC.

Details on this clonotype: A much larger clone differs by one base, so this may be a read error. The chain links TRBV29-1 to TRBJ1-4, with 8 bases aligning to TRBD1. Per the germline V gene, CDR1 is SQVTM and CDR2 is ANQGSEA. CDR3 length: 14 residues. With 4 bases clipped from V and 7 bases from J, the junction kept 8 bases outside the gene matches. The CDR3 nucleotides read TGCAGCGTTGGCCGGACAGGGATCGGTGAAAAACTGTTTTTT. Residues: CSVGRTGIGEKLFF.

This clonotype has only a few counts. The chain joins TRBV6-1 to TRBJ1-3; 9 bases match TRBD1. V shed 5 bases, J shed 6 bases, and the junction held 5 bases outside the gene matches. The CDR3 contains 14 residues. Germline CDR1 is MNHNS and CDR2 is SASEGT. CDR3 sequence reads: CASSTRDRVNTIYF. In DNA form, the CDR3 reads TGTGCCAGCAGTACCCGGGACAGGGTAAACACCATATATTTT.

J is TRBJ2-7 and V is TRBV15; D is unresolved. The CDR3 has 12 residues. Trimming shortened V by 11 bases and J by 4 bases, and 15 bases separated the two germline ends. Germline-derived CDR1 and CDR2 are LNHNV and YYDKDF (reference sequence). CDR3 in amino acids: CAAGKNTYEQYF. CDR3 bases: TGTGCCGCCGGAAAGAATACTTACGAGCAGTACTTC.

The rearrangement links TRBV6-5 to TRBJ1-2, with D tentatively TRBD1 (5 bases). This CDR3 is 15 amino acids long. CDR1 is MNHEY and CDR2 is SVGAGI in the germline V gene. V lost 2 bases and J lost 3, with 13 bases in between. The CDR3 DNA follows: TGTGCCAGCAGTTACGCGATATCGGGGGACTATGGCTACACCTTC. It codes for CASSYAISGDYGYTF.

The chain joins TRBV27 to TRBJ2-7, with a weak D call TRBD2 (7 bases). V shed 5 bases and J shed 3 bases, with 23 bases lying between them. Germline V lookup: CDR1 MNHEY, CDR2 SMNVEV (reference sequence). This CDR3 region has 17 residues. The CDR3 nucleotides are TGTGCCAGCAGTAGCCCTCTTAGGGGGGGCAGGTACTACGAGCAGTACTTC. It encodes CASSSPLRGGRYYEQYF.

CDR3 nucleotides: TGTGCCAGCCATTCCCTGGGGGGACGCCACACTGAAGCTTTCTTT. Its translation is CASHSLGGRHTEAFF. V is TRBV6-6 and J is TRBJ1-1; D may be TRBD1 (5 bases). CDR3 length: 15 amino acids. From germline, CDR1 is MNHNY and CDR2 SVGAGI (reference sequence). Trimming stripped 8 bases from V and 3 bases from J, with 19 bases between.

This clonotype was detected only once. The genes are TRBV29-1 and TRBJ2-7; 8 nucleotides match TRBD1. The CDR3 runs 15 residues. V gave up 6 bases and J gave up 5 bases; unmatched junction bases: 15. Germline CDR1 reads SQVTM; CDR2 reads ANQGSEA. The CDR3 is CSVGARTGPRDEQYF. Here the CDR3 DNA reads TGCAGCGTGGGGGCGAGGACAGGGCCTAGGGACGAGCAGTACTTC.

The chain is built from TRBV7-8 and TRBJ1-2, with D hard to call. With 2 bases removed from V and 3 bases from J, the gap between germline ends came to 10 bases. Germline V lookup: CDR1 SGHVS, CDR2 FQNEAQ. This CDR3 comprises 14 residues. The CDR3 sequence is CASSLSGLDYGYTF. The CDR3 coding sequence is TGTGCCAGCAGCTTATCCGGTTTGGACTATGGCTACACCTTC.

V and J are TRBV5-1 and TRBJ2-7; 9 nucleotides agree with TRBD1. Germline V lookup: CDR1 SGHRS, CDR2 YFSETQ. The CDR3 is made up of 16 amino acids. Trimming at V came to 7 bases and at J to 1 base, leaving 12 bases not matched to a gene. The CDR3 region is CASSQIAGTGSYEQYF. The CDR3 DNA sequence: TGCGCCAGCTCCCAAATCGCCGGGACAGGGTCCTACGAGCAGTACTTC.

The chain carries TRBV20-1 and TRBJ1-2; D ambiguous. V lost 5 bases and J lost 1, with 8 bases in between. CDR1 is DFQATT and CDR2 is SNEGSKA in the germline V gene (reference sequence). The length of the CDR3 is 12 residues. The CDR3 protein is CSAVQSNYGYTF. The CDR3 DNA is TGCAGTGCTGTACAGAGTAACTATGGCTACACCTTC.